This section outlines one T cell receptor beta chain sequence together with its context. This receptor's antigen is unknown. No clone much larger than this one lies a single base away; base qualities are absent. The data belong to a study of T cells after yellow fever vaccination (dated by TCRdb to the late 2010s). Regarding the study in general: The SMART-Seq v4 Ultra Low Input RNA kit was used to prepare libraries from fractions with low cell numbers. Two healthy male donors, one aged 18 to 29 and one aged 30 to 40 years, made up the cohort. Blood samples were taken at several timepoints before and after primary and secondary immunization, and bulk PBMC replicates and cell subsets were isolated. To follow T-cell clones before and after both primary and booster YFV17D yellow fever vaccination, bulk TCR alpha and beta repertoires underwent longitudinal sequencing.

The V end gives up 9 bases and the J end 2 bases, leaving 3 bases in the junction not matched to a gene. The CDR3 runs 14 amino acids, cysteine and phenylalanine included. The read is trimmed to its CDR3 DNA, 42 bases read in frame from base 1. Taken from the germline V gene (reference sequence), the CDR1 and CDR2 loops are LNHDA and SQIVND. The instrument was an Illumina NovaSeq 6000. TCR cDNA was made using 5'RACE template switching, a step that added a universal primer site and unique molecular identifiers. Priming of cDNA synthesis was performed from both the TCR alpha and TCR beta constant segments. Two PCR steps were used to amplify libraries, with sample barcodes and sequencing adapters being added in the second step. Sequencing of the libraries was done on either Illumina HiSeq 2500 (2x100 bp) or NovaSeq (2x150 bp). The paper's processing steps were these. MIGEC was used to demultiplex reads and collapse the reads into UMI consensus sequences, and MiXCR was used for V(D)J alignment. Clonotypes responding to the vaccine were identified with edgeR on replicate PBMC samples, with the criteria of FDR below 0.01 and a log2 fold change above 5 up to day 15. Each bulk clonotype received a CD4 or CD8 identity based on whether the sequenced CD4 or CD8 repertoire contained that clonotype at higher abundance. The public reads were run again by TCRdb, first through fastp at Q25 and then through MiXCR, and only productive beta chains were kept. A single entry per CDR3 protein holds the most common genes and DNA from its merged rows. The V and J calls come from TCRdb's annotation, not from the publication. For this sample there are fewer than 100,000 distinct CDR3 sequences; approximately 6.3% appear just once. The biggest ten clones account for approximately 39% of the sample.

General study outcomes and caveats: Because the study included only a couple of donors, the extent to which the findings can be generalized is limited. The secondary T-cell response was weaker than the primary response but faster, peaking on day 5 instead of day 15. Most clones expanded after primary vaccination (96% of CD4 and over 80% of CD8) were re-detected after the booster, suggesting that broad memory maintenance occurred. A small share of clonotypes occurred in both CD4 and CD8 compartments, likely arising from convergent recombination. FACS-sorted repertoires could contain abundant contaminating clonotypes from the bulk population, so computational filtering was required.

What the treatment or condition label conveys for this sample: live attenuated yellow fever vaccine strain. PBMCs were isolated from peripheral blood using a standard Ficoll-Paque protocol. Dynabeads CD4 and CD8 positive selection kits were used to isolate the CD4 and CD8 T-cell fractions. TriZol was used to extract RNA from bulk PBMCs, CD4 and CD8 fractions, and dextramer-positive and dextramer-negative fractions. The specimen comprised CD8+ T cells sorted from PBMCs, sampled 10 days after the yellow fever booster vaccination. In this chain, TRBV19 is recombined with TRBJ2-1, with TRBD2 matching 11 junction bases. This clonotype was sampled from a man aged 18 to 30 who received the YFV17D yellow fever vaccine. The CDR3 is CASYSGGAYNEQFF. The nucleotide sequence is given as TGTGCCAGCTATAGCGGGGGGGCCTACAATGAGCAGTTCTTC.